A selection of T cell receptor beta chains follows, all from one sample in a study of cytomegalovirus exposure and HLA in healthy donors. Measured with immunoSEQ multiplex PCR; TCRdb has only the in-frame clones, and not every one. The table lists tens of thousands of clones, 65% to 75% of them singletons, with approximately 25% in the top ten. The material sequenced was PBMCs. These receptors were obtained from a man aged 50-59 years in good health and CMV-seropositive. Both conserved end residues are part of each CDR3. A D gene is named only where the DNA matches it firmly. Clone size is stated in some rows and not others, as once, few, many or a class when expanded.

CASSELNRDTGELFF	TGTGCCAGCAGTGAATTAAACAGGGACACCGGGGAGCTGTTTTTT	NA	few	TRBV25-1	TRBJ2-2
CASSLWGGGSRADTQYF	TGTGCCAGCAGTTTATGGGGTGGCGGGAGTAGGGCAGATACGCAGTATTTT	TRBD2	NA	TRBV28	TRBJ2-3
CASRDRANTEAFF	TGTGCCAGCAGGGACAGGGCGAACACTGAAGCTTTCTTT	TRBD1	NA	TRBV2	TRBJ1-1
CASRATGGSYEQYF	TGTGCCAGCAGGGCGACAGGCGGCTCCTACGAGCAGTACTTC	NA	NA	TRBV6-5	TRBJ2-7
CASRLQGGRNQPQHF	TGTGCCAGTAGGCTGCAGGGGGGTCGCAATCAGCCCCAGCATTTT	TRBD1	NA	TRBV19	TRBJ1-5
CASSLGKGVTDTQYF	TGTGCCAGCAGCTTGGGTAAGGGGGTGACAGATACGCAGTATTTT	NA	NA	TRBV5-4	TRBJ2-3
CASSPRTGKHEKLFF	TGTGCCAGCAGCCCTAGGACAGGCAAGCATGAAAAACTGTTTTTT	TRBD1	NA	TRBV6-5	TRBJ1-4
CASSIGPDSDTQYF	TGTGCCAGTAGTATAGGACCGGACAGCGATACGCAGTATTTT	NA	NA	TRBV19	TRBJ2-3
CASRSGLAGADTQYF	TGCGCCAGCAGATCGGGACTAGCGGGCGCAGATACGCAGTATTTT	TRBD2	once	TRBV5-1	TRBJ2-3
CASSRLTDTFYGYTF	TGTGCCAGCAGCCGATTAACTGACACCTTCTATGGCTACACCTTC	NA	NA	TRBV5-6	TRBJ1-2
CSVESRTSGSLNEQFF	TGCAGCGTTGAATCTAGGACTAGCGGGAGTTTGAATGAGCAGTTCTTC	TRBD2	NA	TRBV29-1	TRBJ2-1
CASSGGLDSPLHF	TGTGCCAGCAGTGGGGGGCTTGATTCACCCCTCCACTTT	NA	NA	TRBV25-1	TRBJ1-6
CASSHRQGNTDTQYF	TGTGCCAGTAGTCACCGACAGGGTAACACAGATACGCAGTATTTT	TRBD1	NA	TRBV19	TRBJ2-3
CASSIDSGVTDTQYF	TGTGCCAGTAGTATAGACTCGGGGGTCACAGATACGCAGTATTTT	NA	NA	TRBV19	TRBJ2-3
CASSEANINYGYTF	TGTGCCAGCAGTGAAGCGAACATTAACTATGGCTACACCTTC	NA	NA	TRBV6-1	TRBJ1-2
CASSYGTGTGANEQFF	TGTGCCAGCAGTTACGGGACCGGGACAGGGGCGAATGAGCAGTTCTTC	TRBD1	NA	TRBV6-5	TRBJ2-1
CASSLISGSYEQYF	TGTGCCAGCAGTTTAATCTCAGGCTCCTACGAGCAGTACTTC	NA	NA	TRBV27	TRBJ2-7
CASSPVGSRDNEQFF	TGTGCCAGCAGCCCAGTCGGGAGTAGAGACAATGAGCAGTTCTTC	NA	few	TRBV9	TRBJ2-1
CAWRRSTDTQYF	TGTGCCTGGAGGCGGTCCACAGATACGCAGTATTTT	NA	NA	TRBV30	TRBJ2-3
CASSSPRRGGEQYF	TGTGCCAGCAGTTCCCCGCGGCGAGGTGGCGAGCAGTACTTC	NA	NA	TRBV7-8	TRBJ2-7
CASTNGGKQYF	TGTGCCAGCACTAACGGGGGGAAGCAGTACTTC	TRBD2	few	TRBV5-6	TRBJ2-7
CASSLNRDYGYTF	TGTGCCAGCAGCCTCAACAGGGACTATGGCTACACCTTC	NA	NA	TRBV7-3	TRBJ1-2
CASSSLAGGVLGETQYF	TGTGCCAGCAGTTCCCTAGCGGGAGGGGTTTTAGGAGAGACCCAGTACTTC	TRBD2	NA	TRBV28	TRBJ2-5
CSVDTGGTNEKLFF	TGCAGCGTTGACACGGGGGGAACTAATGAAAAACTGTTTTTT	NA	once	TRBV29-1	TRBJ1-4
CASSIEGQGTQETQYF	TGTGCCAGTAGTATAGAAGGGCAGGGCACTCAAGAGACCCAGTACTTC	NA	NA	TRBV19	TRBJ2-5
CASSPRGGSNEKLFF	TGTGCCAGCAGCCCCAGGGGAGGGTCTAATGAAAAACTGTTTTTT	NA	NA	TRBV7-6	TRBJ1-4
CASSTQGLNQPQHF	TGTGCCAGTAGTACCCAGGGACTCAATCAGCCCCAGCATTTT	NA	NA	TRBV19	TRBJ1-5
CASSVAGTASTSVDF	TGTGCCAGCAGCGTTGCCGGGACAGCTTCAACCTCGGTCGACTTC	TRBD1	few	TRBV9	TRBJ1-2